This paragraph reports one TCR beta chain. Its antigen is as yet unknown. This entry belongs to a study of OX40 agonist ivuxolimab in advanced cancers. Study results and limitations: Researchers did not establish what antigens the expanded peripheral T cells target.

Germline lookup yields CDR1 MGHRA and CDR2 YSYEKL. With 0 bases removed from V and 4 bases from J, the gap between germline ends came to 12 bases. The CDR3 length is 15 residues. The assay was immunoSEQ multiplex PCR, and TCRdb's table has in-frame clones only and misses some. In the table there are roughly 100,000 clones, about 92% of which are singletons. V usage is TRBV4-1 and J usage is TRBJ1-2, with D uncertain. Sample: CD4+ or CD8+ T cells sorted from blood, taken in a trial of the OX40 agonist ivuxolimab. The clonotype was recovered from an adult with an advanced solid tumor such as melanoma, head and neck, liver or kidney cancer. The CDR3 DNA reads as TGCGCCAGCAGCCAAGACAGAGTTTGGTCCTATGGCTACACCTTC. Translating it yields CASSQDRVWSYGYTF.